This entry describes one TCR beta chain. Generated by immunoSEQ multiplex PCR, the TCRdb table keeps only in-frame clones and is missing some. The sample contains fewer than 150,000 clones, almost 85% of which appear only once. These data come from a study of blood T cell repertoires in COVID-19. Study details: Samples of COVID-19 (acute and convalescent) were obtained from the United States, Italy and Spain.

The CDR3 covers 12 residues. Germline-derived CDR1 and CDR2 are GTSNPN and SVGIG (reference sequence). Trimming removed 0 bases from V and 7 bases from J, with 6 bases in between. The chain couples TRBV30 to TRBJ1-4; no firm D call. The sequencing sample was made of peripheral blood. The TCR originated in a man in his fifties or sixties with acute or convalescent COVID-19. CDR3 residues: CAWSVFGEKLFF. The CDR3, as DNA: TGTGCCTGGAGTGTCTTCGGTGAAAAACTGTTTTTT.